This T cell receptor (beta chain) was obtained from a study of blood T cell repertoires in COVID-19 (dated by TCRdb to between 2020 and 2021). With regard to the full study: Samples from collaborators originated in the United States, Italy and Spain and spanned both the acute and convalescent phases of COVID-19. The sample metadata nearly always contained a de-identified subject ID, COVID-19 status, age in years and sex. The samples were drawn from the first 160 participants of the ongoing ImmuneRACE study and from some 1,300 subjects provided by 6 global collaborators. The dataset comprised deeply sampled blood TCRbeta repertoires from subjects exposed to, actively infected with, or recovered from COVID-19. A freely available public database, intended as a resource for researchers studying the immune response to SARS-CoV-2, is where the repertoires were released. Where available, HLA class I and class II types were taken from metadata supplied by the sample provider and were not determined by assay-based typing. The prospective study material was composed of cDNA or gDNA derived from T cells, B-cell-depleted T cells, or PBMCs. What the research found in general, with its limitations: How much clinical and demographic metadata was included differed by source and by participant, and the metadata was provided uncurated.

TCRbeta CDR3 regions were amplified from genomic DNA using the immunoSEQ Assay, a bias-controlled multiplex PCR. The authors' analysis ran thus. The number of nucleated cells in each sample was estimated from the amplification of reference gene primers within the assay. To quantify the absolute abundance of each unique TCRbeta CDR3 rearrangement, sequence reads were collapsed and filtered. For each sample, productive Simpson clonality was calculated as the square root of Simpson's diversity index over productive rearrangements. TCRdb took this table from immuneACCESS and kept in-frame rearrangements with V and J called. Such tables lack part of the clones; where checked against another copy, unresolved V genes explain under half of the gap, and the rest is unexplained. Clonal size and the V and J genes are those of that table, whereas D and trimming came from the DNA. The sample contains nearly 350,000 clones, under 95% of them found a single time. In total, the top ten clones hold approximately 3.5% of the sample.

This clone was counted only a few times. The target of this receptor is not known. No clone much larger than this one lies a single base away; base qualities are absent. Samples from volunteer blood donors who had recovered from COVID-19 were contributed by a second Seattle source. Whole blood was collected in K2EDTA tubes by collaborating institutions according to the institutions' own protocols. For TCRbeta analysis, collaborator samples were shipped as frozen whole blood, as isolated PBMCs, or as DNA extracted from either sample type. V and J are trimmed by 6 bases and 7 bases, and the gene matches miss 4 bases of the junction. Its CDR3 holds 13 amino acids, cysteine through phenylalanine. Only the CDR3 DNA is retained, 39 bases long and in frame from the first base. Reading the germline V gene gives CDR1 SGHTA and CDR2 FQGNSA.

This receptor was taken from a woman aged 18-35 years who had recovered from COVID-19. Sequenced: peripheral blood. The rearrangement combines TRBV7-2 with TRBJ2-1; TRBD1 matches 9 bases in the middle. CDR3 sequence: CASRSGTGNEQFF. The DNA is TGTGCCAGCAGGTCCGGGACAGGGAATGAGCAGTTCTTC.